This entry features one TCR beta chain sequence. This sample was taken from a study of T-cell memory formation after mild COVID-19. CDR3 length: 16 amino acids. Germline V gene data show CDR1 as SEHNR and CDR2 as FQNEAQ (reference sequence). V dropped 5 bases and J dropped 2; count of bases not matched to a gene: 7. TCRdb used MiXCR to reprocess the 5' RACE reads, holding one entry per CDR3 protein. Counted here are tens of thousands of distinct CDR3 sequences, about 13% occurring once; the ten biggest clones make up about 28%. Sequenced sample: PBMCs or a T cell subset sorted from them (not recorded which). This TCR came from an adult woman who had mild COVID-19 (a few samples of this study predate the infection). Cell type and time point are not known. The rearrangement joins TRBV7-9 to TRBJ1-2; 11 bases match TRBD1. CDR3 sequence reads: CASSPQRDRGNYGYTF. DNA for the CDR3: TGTGCCAGCAGCCCACAGAGGGACAGGGGGAACTATGGCTACACCTTC.